This entry lists 16 T cell receptor beta chains sequenced from one sample in a study of regulatory T cells in long-lasting Graves disease. As for time point: newly diagnosed GD, antithyroid drugs for less than 3 months. Generation of the TCR library employed RNA extracted from PBMCs. CDR3-region Arm-PCR and iRepertoire HTBI primers produced the TCR beta libraries. TCRdb used MiXCR to reprocess the multiplex PCR reads, holding one entry per CDR3 protein. The sample has 400,000 to 550,000 distinct CDR3 sequences, about 17% seen once. This sample was also put to use in a study of T cells in Graves' hyperthyroidism and ophthalmopathy.

This specimen was peripheral blood mononuclear cells (PBMCs), taken at new diagnosis, from a patient treated with antithyroid drugs. These receptors all come from a woman aged 25-40 years with Graves disease.

This clonotype has a count of ten or more. This chain connects TRBV28 to TRBJ1-2; D unclear. The germline gives CDR1 MDHEN, CDR2 SYDVKM. V was clipped by 7 bases and J by 0 bases, with 9 bases between them. CDR3 length: 13 amino acids. CDR3 sequence (DNA): TGTGCCAGCAACGAAAACGCTAACTATGGCTACACCTTC. It is translated as CASNENANYGYTF.

Many counts were recorded for this clonotype. The chain employs TRBV7-6 and TRBJ2-7; TRBD1 might be the D (5 bases). The germline gives CDR1 SGHVS, CDR2 FNYEAQ. V gave up 0 bases and J gave up 2 bases, with 5 bases separating them. This CDR3 has 13 amino acids. CDR3 in amino acids: CASSLATAYEQYF. CDR3 sequence (DNA): TGTGCCAGCAGCTTAGCGACAGCCTACGAGCAGTACTTC. Complete variable domain (other parts from reference TRBV7-6 and TRBJ2-7): GAGVSQSPRYKVTKRGQDVALRCDPISGHVSLYWYRQALGQGPEFLTYFNYEAQQDKSGLPNDRFSAERPEGSISTLTIQRTEQRDSAMYRCASSLATAYEQYFGPGTRLTVT.

This clonotype was detected a few times. V and J are TRBV11-2 and TRBJ2-1; 10 bases fit TRBD2. Germline V gives CDR1 SGHAT, CDR2 FQNNGV. V lost 1 base to trimming and J lost 0 bases; unmatched junction nucleotides: 12. This CDR3 comprises 20 residues. CDR3 residues: CASSLVLGLAIPSSYNEQFF. As DNA, the CDR3 is TGTGCCAGCAGCTTAGTCTTGGGACTAGCGATTCCCTCCTCCTACAATGAGCAGTTCTTC.

This clonotype was counted ten times or more. V and J are TRBV20-1 and TRBJ2-1; 13 nucleotides align to TRBD2. Germline CDR1 and CDR2: DFQATT and SNEGSKA (reference sequence). The J segment lost 8 bases and the V segment lost 5 bases, leaving 3 bases of the junction unmatched. The CDR3 totals 13 residues. For the CDR3, the DNA is TGCAGTGCTCTTGGACTAGCGGGAGATGAGCAGTTCTTC. Protein sequence: CSALGLAGDEQFF.

The table lists this clonotype with many counts. The chain uses TRBV20-1 and TRBJ1-5, with 9 nucleotides matching TRBD1. Germline V CDR1 and CDR2: DFQATT, SNEGSKA (reference sequence). The CDR3 is 12 residues long. The J segment lost 7 bases and the V segment lost 3 bases, leaving 1 base of the junction unmatched. The CDR3 sequence is CSASGQGQPQHF. The CDR3 nucleotides read TGCAGTGCTAGCGGACAGGGGCAGCCCCAGCATTTT.

In its sample, this clonotype was seen a few times. The chain is built from TRBV25-1 and TRBJ2-5; 12 bases are a match to TRBD2. The CDR3 loop spans 15 amino acids. The J segment lost 4 bases and the V segment lost 2 bases, leaving 2 bases of the junction unmatched. Germline V gene data show CDR1 as MGHDK and CDR2 as SYGVNS. The chain's CDR3 is CASSEGGLAGETQYF. CDR3 in DNA: TGTGCCAGCAGTGAAGGGGGACTAGCGGGAGAGACCCAGTACTTC. Full variable domain (outside the CDR3, taken from reference TRBV25-1 and TRBJ2-5): EADIYQTPRYLVIGTGKKITLECSQTMGHDKMYWYQQDPGMELHLIHYSYGVNSTEKGDLSSESTVSRIRTEHFPLTLESARPSHTSQYLCASSEGGLAGETQYFGPGTRLLVL.

This clonotype has a count of ten or more. This chain connects TRBV20-1 to TRBJ2-1; maybe TRBD2 (6 bases). With 5 bases removed from V and 7 bases from J, the gap between germline ends came to 12 bases. CDR1 and CDR2 from the germline V gene are DFQATT and SNEGSKA (reference sequence). The CDR3 has 12 amino acids. CDR3: CSAAGGKNEQFF. CDR3 DNA sequence: TGCAGTGCTGCCGGAGGGAAAAATGAGCAGTTCTTC.

V usage is TRBV25-1 and J usage is TRBJ1-1, with D possibly matching TRBD1 (6 bases). This CDR3 has 15 residues. The V gene's germline CDR1 is MGHDK and CDR2 SYGVNS. Trimming pared 5 bases from V and 0 bases from J, leaving 13 bases between. CDR3 sequence (DNA): TGTGCCAGCAGTCCGATGGGGGGGCTGAACACTGAAGCTTTCTTT. This encodes CASSPMGGLNTEAFF.

A few counts support this clonotype. V is TRBV12-3 or TRBV12-4 and J is TRBJ2-7; TRBD2 matches at 10 bases. J lost 2 bases, V lost 4 bases, and 8 bases had no gene match. This CDR3 is built from 16 residues. The CDR3 DNA reads TGTGCCAGCAGTTATCTTAGCGGGAGGACACCCTACGAGCAGTACTTC. Protein: CASSYLSGRTPYEQYF.

The table lists this clonotype with many counts. V gene TRBV30 combines with J gene TRBJ2-1; a weak D match, TRBD1 (6 bases). CDR3 length: 13 amino acids. CDR1 and CDR2 (germline): GTSNPN, SVGIG (reference sequence). V shed 3 bases and J shed 5 bases, with 11 bases lying between them. The CDR3 DNA is TGTGCCTGGAGCGAGGGACATAACAATGAGCAGTTCTTC. Translated: CAWSEGHNNEQFF.

This clonotype was picked up many times. The V and J genes are TRBV20-1 and TRBJ1-1, with TRBD1 matching 7 bases. The CDR3 loop spans 12 amino acids. With 5 bases clipped from V and 5 bases from J, the junction kept 5 bases outside the gene matches. Germline CDR1 is DFQATT and CDR2 is SNEGSKA (reference sequence). The CDR3 loop reads CSAYSQGTEAFF. Here the CDR3 DNA reads TGCAGTGCTTACTCACAGGGGACTGAAGCTTTCTTT.

This clonotype was seen repeatedly, ten times or more. V gene TRBV28 combines with J gene TRBJ2-1, with 9 bases aligning to TRBD2. The CDR3 is 14 residues long. Trimming took 11 bases from V and 1 from J; bases not matched to a gene: 6. Germline CDR1 MDHEN, CDR2 SYDVKM. The CDR3 sequence: CAERGEGSYNEQFF. The CDR3 DNA follows: TGTGCCGAGCGGGGGGAGGGTTCCTACAATGAGCAGTTCTTC.

This clonotype has a count of ten or more. The chain has TRBV2 and TRBJ2-3; 7 bases agree with TRBD1. Trimming took 4 bases from V and 6 from J; bases not matched to a gene: 13. The germline gives CDR1 SNHLY, CDR2 FYNNEI. The length of the CDR3 is 16 residues. The CDR3 is CASSGTGTASPDTQYF. DNA of the CDR3: TGTGCCAGCAGTGGAACCGGGACAGCCAGTCCCGATACGCAGTATTTT.

This clonotype was counted at least ten times. This chain joins TRBV18 and TRBJ1-1; D remains ambiguous. Germline assignment: CDR1 KGHSH and CDR2 LQKENI. V gave up 8 bases and J gave up 0 bases, with 10 bases separating them. CDR3 length: 13 amino acids. CDR3 region: CASSPSMNTEAFF. The CDR3, as DNA: TGTGCCAGCAGCCCCAGCATGAACACTGAAGCTTTCTTT. The full variable domain, in which reference TRBV18 and TRBJ1-1 provide the parts outside the CDR3, is NAGVMQNPRHLVRRRGQEARLRCSPMKGHSHVYWYRQLPEEGLKFMVYLQKENIIDESGMPKERFSAEFPKEGPSILRIQQVVRGDSAAYFCASSPSMNTEAFFGQGTRLTVV.

This chain uses TRBV4-1 with TRBJ2-7; tentative D call: TRBD2 (5 bases). The V end lost 0 bases, the J end lost 3 bases, and 12 bases lay between the germline ends. Looked up from germline, CDR1 is MGHRA and CDR2 is YSYEKL. The CDR3 is 15 residues long. The CDR3 sequence is CASSQEWRGYYEQYF. The CDR3 nucleotides read TGCGCCAGCAGCCAAGAATGGAGAGGGTACTACGAGCAGTACTTC.

This clonotype was counted ten times or more. The chain carries TRBV6-1 and TRBJ1-1, with a tentative D call TRBD1 (6 bases). This CDR3 is 14 amino acids long. Trimming removed 5 bases at V and 2 bases at J, with 12 bases between. Germline V lookup: CDR1 MNHNS, CDR2 SASEGT. The CDR3 DNA follows: TGTGCCAGCAGTCCCCGACAGGCTAACACTGAAGCTTTCTTT. This sequence encodes CASSPRQANTEAFF.